The 28 T cell receptor beta chains reported below all come from one sample, sequenced in a study of tumor-infiltrating lymphocytes in primary liver carcinoma. The input was 450 to 500 ng total RNA; TCR beta cDNA was made from it with a constant-region primer. Library construction for TCR beta comprised three nested multiplex PCR rounds performed with slightly modified ARM-PCR. TRBV1-TRBV30 forward primers paired with a C-beta reverse primer drove the first two PCR rounds, around 10 cycles each. TCRdb independently ran MiXCR on the multiplex PCR reads; one entry per CDR3 protein. The sample holds over 25,000 distinct CDR3 sequences; over 60% are singletons and the top ten take approximately 46%. Unsorted bulk tissue (roughly 20-34 mg) underwent RNA and DNA co-extraction. The specimen sequenced was liver tumor tissue from sampling region 3. Sample subset: tumor region T3, left-lateral pole. The receptors come from a middle-aged man with primary liver carcinoma and hepatitis B virus infection.

The V and J genes are TRBV20-1 and TRBJ2-1; perhaps TRBD1 as D (5 bases). Trimming removed 3 bases from V and 12 bases from J, with 12 bases in between. This CDR3 is 11 amino acids long. Germline V lookup: CDR1 DFQATT, CDR2 SNEGSKA (reference sequence). The CDR3: CSARGPPGQFF. The DNA for the CDR3 is TGCAGTGCTAGGGGGCCCCCTGGGCAGTTCTTC.

The V call is TRBV20-1, the J call TRBJ2-1, with 13 bases aligning to TRBD2. The CDR3 is 16 amino acids. V was pared by 2 bases and J by 8 bases, with 9 bases of the junction left unmatched. The germline V gene encodes CDR1 DFQATT and CDR2 SNEGSKA (reference sequence). CDR3 DNA: TGCAGTGCTAGATCCCGTGTAGGACTAGCGGGAGATGAGCAGTTCTTC. This codes for CSARSRVGLAGDEQFF.

This rearrangement joins TRBV6-5 to TRBJ2-3; 9 nucleotides match TRBD2. This CDR3 contains 17 residues. CDR1 MNHEY and CDR2 SVGAGI come from the germline V gene. The V and J ends lost 4 bases and 7 bases, in that order; junction bases with no gene match: 15. CDR3 amino acids: CASSSLPLSGGTNTQYF. The CDR3 bases are TGTGCCAGCAGTTCACTCCCCCTAAGCGGGGGGACAAATACGCAGTATTTT.

Turning to this clonotype: One junction end disagrees with the germline gene, perhaps due to a read error. This chain links TRBV10-3 with TRBJ2-7, with D perhaps TRBD2 (5 bases). The CDR3 length is 12 residues. Looked up from germline, CDR1 is ENHRY and CDR2 is SYGVKD. The CDR3 coding sequence is TGTGCCACTAGGACGGACTCCAACGAGCAGTACTTC. This codes for CATRTDSNEQYF.

Concerning this clonotype: One end of the junction does not line up with germline, which may come from a read error. This chain links TRBV5-1 with TRBJ2-2; D is possibly TRBD1 (7 bases). Looked up from germline, CDR1 is SGHRS and CDR2 is YFSETQ. This CDR3 comprises 14 residues. DNA for the CDR3: TGCGCCAGTAAAAGGGGGGAGAACACAGGGGAGATGTTTTTT. It codes for CASKRGENTGEMFF.

This chain joins TRBV11-2 and TRBJ2-7, with 11 bases aligning to TRBD1. The CDR3 has 14 residues. V lost 5 bases and J lost 8; bases outside the gene matches: 8. CDR1 is SGHAT, CDR2 FQNNGV, per germline. This chain's CDR3 is CASSGGQGVVQQYF. In DNA, the CDR3 is TGTGCCAGCAGCGGGGGACAGGGGGTTGTGCAGCAGTACTTC. The entire variable domain, with the rest obtained from reference TRBV11-2 and TRBJ2-7, is as follows: EAGVAQSPRYKIIEKRQSVAFWCNPISGHATLYWYQQILGQGPKLLIQFQNNGVVDDSQLPKDRFSAERLKGVDSTLKIQPAKLEDSAVYLCASSGGQGVVQQYFGPGTRLTVT.

This chain links TRBV11-2 with TRBJ2-3; D remains unclear. The CDR3 has 14 amino acids. Per germline, CDR1 SGHAT and CDR2 FQNNGV. Deletions cut 0 bases from V and 9 bases from J, with 13 bases between. The CDR3 region is CASSLELYKDTQYF. CDR3 bases: TGTGCCAGCAGCTTAGAACTTTACAAGGACACGCAGTATTTT. Together with reference TRBV11-2 and TRBJ2-3, the CDR3 gives the full variable domain: EAGVAQSPRYKIIEKRQSVAFWCNPISGHATLYWYQQILGQGPKLLIQFQNNGVVDDSQLPKDRFSAERLKGVDSTLKIQPAKLEDSAVYLCASSLELYKDTQYFGPGTRLTVL.

V usage is TRBV11-3 and J usage is TRBJ1-3; no clear D gene. Germline-derived CDR1 and CDR2 are SGHNT and YENEEA. V was trimmed by 4 bases and J by 4 bases, leaving 14 bases between them. The CDR3 contains 15 residues. For the CDR3, the DNA is TGTGCCAGCAGCTCAGAGGTCAGAGCCGGAAACACCATATATTTT. Protein product: CASSSEVRAGNTIYF.

Remarks on this clonotype: One end of the junction fails to match germline, which may point to a read error. This sequence joins TRBV6-5 and TRBJ2-6; D might be TRBD2 (6 bases). The CDR3 runs to 13 residues. Germline CDR1 reads MNHEY; CDR2 reads SVGAGI. In DNA, the CDR3 is TGTACCAGCACCGAATGGGGGGTCAACGTCCTGACTTTC. It translates to CTSTEWGVNVLTF.

A remark on this clonotype: Here the CDR3 omits its conserved ending phenylalanine or tryptophan, so a read error is the likely source. The chain has TRBV12-3 or TRBV12-4 and TRBJ1-2; 11 nucleotides line up with TRBD1. The CDR3 runs to 15 residues. The V and J ends lost 8 bases and 5 bases, in that order; junction bases with no gene match: 10. This CDR3 is CASALGTGGGYGYTL. The CDR3 DNA follows: TGTGCCAGCGCTTTGGGGACAGGGGGAGGGTATGGCTACACCCTC.

Sample share makes this clonotype medium-sized. The genes are TRBV5-1 and TRBJ2-5; TRBD2 matches 7 bases. Trimming cost V 0 bases and J 1 base; bases outside gene matches: 6. The CDR3 contains 16 residues. Germline-derived CDR1 and CDR2 are SGHRS and YFSETQ. CDR3 protein: CASSLAGRGIQETQYF. Written as DNA, the CDR3 is TGCGCCAGCAGCTTGGCCGGGCGGGGGATCCAAGAGACCCAGTACTTC.

Comments on this clonotype: One junction end does not reproduce the germline sequence, and a read error may be involved. The V gene is TRBV6-2 or TRBV6-3, the J gene TRBJ1-5; 7 positions agree with TRBD1. Germline lookup yields CDR1 MNHEY and CDR2 SVGEGT. The CDR3 extends over 15 amino acids. This CDR3 is CVSNLDRYSNQPQHF. DNA of the CDR3: TGTGTCAGCAATTTGGACAGGTATAGCAATCAGCCCCAGCATTTT.

With respect to this clonotype: At one boundary the junction diverges from the germline segment, which might be a read error. The chain uses TRBV4-1 and TRBJ2-7; D is unresolved. This CDR3 spans 16 amino acids. Germline CDR1 reads MGHRA; CDR2 reads YSYEKL. The CDR3 DNA reads TGCGCCAGCAGCCAAGAAGTAGGGATAGGGAAGTACGAGCTGTACTTC. It codes for CASSQEVGIGKYELYF.

The chain carries TRBV5-1 and TRBJ1-2; 8 positions match TRBD1. V was pared by 6 bases and J by 7 bases, with 32 bases of the junction left unmatched. The germline CDR1 and CDR2 sequences are SGHRS and YFSETQ. CDR3 size: 21 residues. The CDR3 loop is CASTSPGGQGPSRRALGGYTF. The CDR3 nucleotides are TGCGCCAGCACCTCCCCTGGAGGACAGGGACCATCCCGCCGAGCACTCGGTGGCTACACCTTC.

A note on this clonotype: A junction boundary mismatches the germline segment, possibly from a read error. This CDR3 is CASSREYGQGFWTEAFF. DNA of the CDR3: TGTGCCAGCAGCCGAGAGTACGGACAGGGTTTCTGGACTGAGGCTTTCTTT. This chain joins TRBV4-2 and TRBJ1-1, with 8 bases matching TRBD1. From germline, CDR1 is LGHNA and CDR2 YNFKEQ. The CDR3 spans 17 residues.

The gene calls are TRBV4-1 and TRBJ2-7, with D hard to call. CDR1 MGHRA and CDR2 YSYEKL come from the germline V gene. This CDR3 is built from 16 residues. Trimming left V 2 bases short and J 8 bases short, with 22 bases between. CDR3 sequence (DNA): TGCGCCAGCAGCCAATCCCTAACGGAACCACTTTACAAGCAGTACTTC. Amino acids: CASSQSLTEPLYKQYF.

About this clonotype itself: Without the conserved terminal phenylalanine or tryptophan, this CDR3 likely stems from a read error. The chain employs TRBV30 and TRBJ2-5; 8 bases are shared with TRBD2. The CDR3 covers 13 residues. Germline CDR1 and CDR2: GTSNPN and SVGIG (reference sequence). DNA for the CDR3: TGTGCCCGGAGTGAGCTAGCGGGAGAGACCCAGTACTAC. Translating gives CARSELAGETQYY.

Notes on this clonotype: This may come from a read error, since a much larger clone is one base off. The chain couples TRBV28 to TRBJ1-5; the D gene is possibly TRBD1 (5 bases). The germline V gene has CDR1 MDHEN and CDR2 SYDVKM. This CDR3 has 14 residues. CDR3 in DNA: TGTGCCCGCAGCAAAGGGGAAGTCAATCAGCCCCAGCATTTT. Its translation is CARSKGEVNQPQHF.

This sequence joins TRBV5-5 and TRBJ1-1, with 8 bases identical to TRBD1. Germline trimming cut 4 bases from V and 5 bases from J; bases unmatched to any gene: 10. This CDR3 region has 15 residues. The V gene's germline CDR1 is SGHKS and CDR2 YYEKEE (reference sequence). The CDR3 reads CASSPGQGFWTEAFF. In nucleotides, the CDR3 is TGTGCCAGCAGCCCTGGACAGGGTTTTTGGACTGAAGCTTTCTTT.

To note about this clonotype: The junction departs from germline at one end; a sequencing error may be responsible. The rearrangement uses TRBV6-5 and TRBJ2-6; D possibly corresponds to TRBD1 (5 bases). Germline-derived CDR1 and CDR2 are MNHEY and SVGAGI. This CDR3 is built from 15 residues. CDR3 loop: CASSPDLHGANVLIF. As DNA, the CDR3 is TGTGCCAGCAGTCCAGACCTTCATGGGGCCAACGTCCTGATTTTC.

Comments on this clonotype: At one of its ends the junction is not consistent with the germline gene, which may arise from a read error. This chain links TRBV12-3 or TRBV12-4 with TRBJ2-4; D is unresolved. The better agreement between TRBJ2-3 and the DNA end casts doubt on the J call. The CDR3 runs 12 residues. The CDR3 protein is CASSLSQYIQYF. The DNA for the CDR3 is TGTGCTAGCAGTTTGTCCCAATACATTCAGTATTTT.

A note on this clonotype: A read error is likely, as this CDR3 ends without the conserved phenylalanine or tryptophan. This chain uses TRBV11-2 with TRBJ2-2; D uncertain. CDR1 SGHAT and CDR2 FQNNGV come from the germline V gene. The CDR3 length is 17 residues. The ends were cut back, 1 base at V and 0 bases at J, with 12 bases in the middle. The DNA of the CDR3 is TGTGCCAGCAGCTTAGCATTAGTATGGGCGAACACCGGGGAGCTGTTTTTA. This gives the protein CASSLALVWANTGELFL.

This chain connects TRBV11-1 to TRBJ2-3; 7 bases agree with TRBD2. The V gene end was trimmed by 5 bases and the J gene end by 5 bases; junction bases not matched to a gene: 10. CDR3 size: 15 residues. Looked up from germline, CDR1 is SGHAT and CDR2 is FQDESV (reference sequence). CDR3 protein: CASSEGGGLEDTQYF. CDR3 coding DNA: TGTGCCAGCAGCGAAGGCGGGGGATTGGAAGATACGCAGTATTTT.

For this clonotype: Relative to the germline gene, one junction end is altered; a read error may explain this. The chain recombines TRBV6-5 with TRBJ2-2; 14 bases fit TRBD2. Germline values: CDR1 MNHEY, CDR2 SVGAGI. The CDR3 runs 15 residues. In DNA form, the CDR3 reads TGTGCCAATAGGGGGACTAGCGGGAGTCTTGGGGAGCTGTTTTTC. Translated, it gives CANRGTSGSLGELFF.

The chain recombines TRBV5-1 with TRBJ2-7, with a possible D match to TRBD1 (6 bases). This CDR3 has 18 amino acids. Trimming removed 0 bases at V and 1 base at J, with 20 bases between. Germline assignment: CDR1 SGHRS and CDR2 YFSETQ. The CDR3 reads CASSLVGSGAGQSYEQYF. For the CDR3, the DNA is TGCGCCAGCAGCTTGGTTGGCAGTGGCGCAGGACAGTCCTACGAGCAGTACTTC.

Points on this clonotype: Sequence at one end of the junction differs from germline and may be a read error. This rearrangement joins TRBV6-6 to TRBJ2-7, with D possibly being TRBD2 (5 bases). Germline-derived CDR1 and CDR2 are MNHNY and SVGAGI (reference sequence). The CDR3 runs to 13 residues. CDR3 coding DNA: TGTGCCTGCAGTTATTCGGAGGCAAACGAGCAGTACTTC. This gives the protein CACSYSEANEQYF.

Turning to this clonotype: The final CDR3 position lacks the conserved phenylalanine or tryptophan, pointing to a likely read error. Because the CDR3's place on the DNA is in doubt, the DNA is left out and the CDR3 is given as listed by TCRdb. The rearrangement links TRBV10-1 to TRBJ1-2; the listed D gene, TRBD1, was not tested against the DNA. Germline V lookup: CDR1 WNHNN, CDR2 SYGVQD (reference sequence). The CDR3 spans 17 amino acids, including both terminal residues. CDR3: CASKNDRERQANYGYTY.

This clonotype rates as medium-sized. The chain carries TRBV6-1 and TRBJ2-2, with TRBD2 identical over 8 bases. J gave up 5 bases and V 6 bases, and 8 bases lay outside the gene matches. This CDR3 contains 15 residues. The germline V gene encodes CDR1 MNHNS and CDR2 SASEGT. The CDR3 DNA is TGTGCCAGCAGAGACGGACTAGCTAGAACCGGGGAGCTGTTTTTT. It specifies CASRDGLARTGELFF.